This T cell receptor (beta chain) was retrieved from a study of T cells after yellow fever vaccination. As regards this clonotype: The target antigen is unknown.

Template switching by 5'RACE produced TCR cDNA, adding a universal primer site and UMIs. From the 5' RACE reads, TCRdb called clonotypes with MiXCR, one entry per CDR3 protein. The sample lists a few hundred thousand distinct CDR3 sequences; 8.7% were seen once. Study-level findings and limits: Reappearance after the booster was seen for most primary-vaccination clones, at about 95% CD4 and about 90% CD8. The secondary response was weaker, and its peak arrived faster, on day 5 versus 15. Few clonotypes appeared in both CD4 and CD8 compartments.

This CDR3 contains 14 residues. The J segment lost 7 bases and the V segment lost 4 bases, leaving 8 bases of the junction unmatched. Germline lookup yields CDR1 MNHEY and CDR2 SMNVEV (reference sequence). This TCR came from a man younger than 30 who received the YFV17D yellow fever vaccine. The sequencing here drew on PBMCs, taken on the day of the first yellow fever vaccination. V gene TRBV27 combines with J gene TRBJ2-7; 9 nucleotides line up with TRBD1. The CDR3 coding sequence is TGTGCCAGCAGTTGGGGGACAGGGAGAGGGGAGCAGTACTTC. The encoded protein is CASSWGTGRGEQYF.